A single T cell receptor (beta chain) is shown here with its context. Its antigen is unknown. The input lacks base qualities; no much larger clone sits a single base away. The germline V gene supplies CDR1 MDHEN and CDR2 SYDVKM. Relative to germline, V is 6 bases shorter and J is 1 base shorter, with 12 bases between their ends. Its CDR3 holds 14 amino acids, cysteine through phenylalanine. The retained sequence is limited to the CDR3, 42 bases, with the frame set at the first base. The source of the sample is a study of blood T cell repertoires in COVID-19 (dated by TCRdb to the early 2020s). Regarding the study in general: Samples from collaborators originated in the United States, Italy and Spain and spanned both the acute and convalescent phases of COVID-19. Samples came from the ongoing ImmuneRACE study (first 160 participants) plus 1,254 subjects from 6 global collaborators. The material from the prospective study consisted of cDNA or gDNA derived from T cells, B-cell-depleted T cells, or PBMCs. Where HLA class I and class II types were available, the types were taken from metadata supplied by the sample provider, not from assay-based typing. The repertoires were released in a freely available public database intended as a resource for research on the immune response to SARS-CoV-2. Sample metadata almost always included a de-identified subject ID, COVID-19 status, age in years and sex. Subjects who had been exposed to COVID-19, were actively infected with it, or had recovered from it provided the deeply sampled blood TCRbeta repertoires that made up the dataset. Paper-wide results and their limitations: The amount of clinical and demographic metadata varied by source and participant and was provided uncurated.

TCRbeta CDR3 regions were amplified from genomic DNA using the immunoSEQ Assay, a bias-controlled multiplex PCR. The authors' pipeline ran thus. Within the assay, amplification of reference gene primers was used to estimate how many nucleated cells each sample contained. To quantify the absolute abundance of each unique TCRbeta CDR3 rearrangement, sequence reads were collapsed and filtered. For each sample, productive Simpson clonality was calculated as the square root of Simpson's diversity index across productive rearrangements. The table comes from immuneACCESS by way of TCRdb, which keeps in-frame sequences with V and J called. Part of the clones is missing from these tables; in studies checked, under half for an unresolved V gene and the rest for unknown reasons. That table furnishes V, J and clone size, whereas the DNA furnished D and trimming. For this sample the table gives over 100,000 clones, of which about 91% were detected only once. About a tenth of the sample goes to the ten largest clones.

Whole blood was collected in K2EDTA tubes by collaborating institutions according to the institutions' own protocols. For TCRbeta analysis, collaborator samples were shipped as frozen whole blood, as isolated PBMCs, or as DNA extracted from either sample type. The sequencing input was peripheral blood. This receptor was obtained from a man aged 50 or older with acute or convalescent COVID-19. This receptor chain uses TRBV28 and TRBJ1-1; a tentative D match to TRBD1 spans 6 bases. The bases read TGTGCCAGCAGCCAAACAGGGCGGAACACTGAAGCTTTCTTT. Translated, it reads CASSQTGRNTEAFF.